A selection of T cell receptor beta chains follows, all from one sample in a study of human T cells and chemical hapten exposure. TCRdb analysed the RACE reads with MiXCR anew, one entry per CDR3 protein. The sample carries under 300,000 distinct CDR3 sequences, 7.5% to 10% recorded once. The material sequenced was whole blood, taken in connection with sensitization to the hapten diphenylcyclopropenone (DPC). The source of these receptors is a woman in her 40s with alopecia areata. Some clones in this sample may be carry-over from other donors' samples. Each CDR3 is given with its conserved first and last residue. The D gene is left open where the match is weak. Part of the rows lack a size; the others show once, few, many or a class for expanded clones.

>14|TRBD1|many|TRBJ2-7|TRBV15
TGTGCCACCAGCAGGGACAGGGGGCAATACGAGCAGTACTTC
CATSRDRGQYEQYF
>14|TRBD1|.|TRBJ2-5|TRBV29-1
TGCAGCGTTGAGTCGACAGGGGGTGGAGAGACCCAGTACTTC
CSVESTGGGETQYF
>18|.|.|TRBJ2-2|TRBV4-2
TGTGCCAGCAGCCAAGATGATGGGGGTTTCTTGGTCGCCGGGGAGCTGTTTTTT
CASSQDDGGFLVAGELFF
>15|.|.|TRBJ1-1|TRBV7-9
TGTGCCAGCAGCGCCATGGGGACCATGAACACTGAAGCTTTCTTT
CASSAMGTMNTEAFF
>15|TRBD2|many|TRBJ2-1|TRBV5-1
TGCGCCAGCAGCCCGCCGGCGGGAGGGCCAGGTGAGCAGTTCTTC
CASSPPAGGPGEQFF
>12|.|once|TRBJ2-1|TRBV30
TGTGCCTGGGAGGGCCTGGGGAATGAGCAGTTCTTC
CAWEGLGNEQFF
>13|.|.|TRBJ2-2|TRBV20-1
TGCAGTGCTAGTGGAAGTTACACCGGGGAGCTGTTTTTT
CSASGSYTGELFF
>11|.|.|TRBJ1-2|TRBV20-1
TGCAGTGCTAGTGCGAGGGGCGGCTACACCTTC
CSASARGGYTF
>16|.|few|TRBJ1-2|TRBV5-1
TGCGCCAGCAGCTTGAGCGTTTCAGGGCCCTCCAGGGGTGAGACCTTC
CASSLSVSGPSRGETF
>14|.|few|TRBJ1-4|TRBV4-1
TGCGCCAGCAGCCAAGCGGCACACGGGGAAAAACTGTTTTTT
CASSQAAHGEKLFF
>17|TRBD2|few|TRBJ2-4|TRBV6-2/TRBV6-3
TGTGCCAGCAGTTACCCCCTACTAGCGCTAGCCAAAAACATTCAGTACTTC
CASSYPLLALAKNIQYF
>14|.|few|TRBJ2-5|TRBV28
TGTGCCAGCAGGGAACAGGGTTTTGGGGAGACCCAGTACTTC
CASREQGFGETQYF
>14|TRBD2|.|TRBJ2-1|TRBV12-3/TRBV12-4
TGTGCCAGCAGTCCGGGACTAGCGAGCGATGAGCAGTTCTTC
CASSPGLASDEQFF
>14|.|few|TRBJ2-2|TRBV6-6
TGTGCCAGCAGTTCCACTCTAAACACCGGGGAGCTGTTTTTT
CASSSTLNTGELFF
>16|.|few|TRBJ2-3|TRBV9
TGTGCCAGCAGCCCCGTGCATGGGGAGTTCACAGATACGCAGTATTTT
CASSPVHGEFTDTQYF
>14|.|many|TRBJ1-1|TRBV28
TGTGCCAGCAGTTTATCCCGTGGATACACTGAAGCTTTCTTT
CASSLSRGYTEAFF
>14|TRBD1|.|TRBJ2-2|TRBV5-1
TGCGCCAGCGCCCGGACAGGAAACACCGGGGAGCTGTTTTTT
CASARTGNTGELFF
>14|.|.|TRBJ2-1|TRBV12-3/TRBV12-4
TGTGCCAGCACCCTAGGGGTGTCGGGTGGCGAGCAGTTCTTC
CASTLGVSGGEQFF
>14|.|few|TRBJ2-1|TRBV7-9
TGTGCCAGCAGCTTCCAGACCCTCTCTTCTGAGCAGTTCTTC
CASSFQTLSSEQFF
>13|.|many|TRBJ2-1|TRBV30
TGTGCCTGGAGTGACAGGGAGTGGAATGAGCAGTTCTTC
CAWSDREWNEQFF
>11|.|few|TRBJ2-3|TRBV20-1
TGCAGTGCCCTTCAGGGCAATACGCAGTATTTT
CSALQGNTQYF
>13|.|many|TRBJ2-1|TRBV29-1
TGCAGCGTTGACCTCGGACCCGCCAATGAGCAGTTCTTC
CSVDLGPANEQFF
>15|.|few|TRBJ1-1|TRBV3-1
TGTGCCAGCAGCCCCTTTTTGGGGGGAGACACTGAAGCTTTCTTT
CASSPFLGGDTEAFF
>15|TRBD2|many|TRBJ2-7|TRBV20-1
TGCAGTGCACGCGCCCTCGTAGCGGGGTCCTACGAGCAGTACTTC
CSARALVAGSYEQYF
>12|.|.|TRBJ2-1|TRBV6-2/TRBV6-3
TGTGCCAGCGGGCCTCGTGCGAATGAGCAGTTCTTC
CASGPRANEQFF
>16|TRBD2|.|TRBJ2-3|TRBV20-1
TGCAGTGCGCCTACCCTGCGGGAGGGCCAGGAAGATACGCAGTATTTT
CSAPTLREGQEDTQYF
>15|.|many|TRBJ2-2|TRBV5-5
TGTGCCAGCAGCGCTACGGGAGATCCTACCGGGGAGCTGTTTTTT
CASSATGDPTGELFF
>16|.|many|TRBJ2-7|TRBV12-3/TRBV12-4
TGTGCCAGCAGTTTACTTGGCGGTAGCGGAGGATACGAGCAGTACTTC
CASSLLGGSGGYEQYF
>13|.|.|TRBJ2-7|TRBV28
TGTGCCAGCGGACCAGGACTACCCAACAGCCAGTACTTC
CASGPGLPNSQYF
>16|.|many|TRBJ2-3|TRBV29-1
TGCAGCGTTGACGTCTTGAAGGGAGTAGGAGCAGATACGCAGTATTTT
CSVDVLKGVGADTQYF
>15|TRBD1|.|TRBJ1-1|TRBV7-2
TGTGCCAGCAGCTCGCGGACAGGGGGCTTCGCTGAAGCTTTCTTT
CASSSRTGGFAEAFF
>14|.|.|TRBJ1-2|TRBV7-9
TGTGCCAGCAGCTCAAACAGGGAACCCTATGGCTACACCTTC
CASSSNREPYGYTF
>12|.|few|TRBJ2-3|TRBV20-1
TGCAGTGCCTCTTCCCGGGTAGATATGCAGTATTTT
CSASSRVDMQYF
>15|.|.|TRBJ2-1|TRBV30
TGTGCCTCCAACGAGGCCTCCAGCTCCTACAATGAGCAGTTCTTC
CASNEASSSYNEQFF
>19|TRBD1|many|TRBJ1-5|TRBV6-2/TRBV6-3
TGTGCCAGCAGTTACTCCGTTGGACAGGGAAGAGTTGCTAGTCAGCCCCAGCATTTT
CASSYSVGQGRVASQPQHF
>16|TRBD2|.|TRBJ2-3|TRBV7-2
TGTGCCAGCAGCCTGTTCGCGGGAGGGGGGTCAGATACGCAGTATTTT
CASSLFAGGGSDTQYF
>14|.|.|TRBJ2-7|TRBV9
TGTGCCAGCAGCGTAGGCGGGACCCCCTACGAGCAGTACTTC
CASSVGGTPYEQYF
>17|TRBD2|.|TRBJ2-1|TRBV20-1
TGCAGTGCTGGGTCCGTCTTAGCGGGAATAAGCTACAATGAGCAGTTCTTC
CSAGSVLAGISYNEQFF